This note documents a single TCR beta chain sequence. This clonotype was seen more than once but under ten times. The target of this receptor is not known. Within one base of it there is no much larger clone, and no base qualities were kept. Cut back by 5 bases and 0 bases, the V and J ends lie 8 bases apart. CDR3 length: 15 amino acids, cysteine to phenylalanine. The read is trimmed to its CDR3 DNA, 45 bases read in frame from base 1. CDR1 and CDR2 were assigned from the germline V gene as MNHNS and SASEGT. This record comes from a study of post-analysis software for immune sequencing data (dated by TCRdb to between 2014 and 2016). Regarding the research as a whole: Disease courses on record covered relapsing-remitting, secondary progressive and progressive-relapsing multiple sclerosis, though some patients had no subtype annotation. The patient repertoires were set against around ten previously published healthy control repertoires from donors whose ages ranged from roughly 6 to 26 years. A subset of samples was prepared in parallel using single-end sample barcoding, then pooled and co-amplified after Illumina adapter ligation. The research as a whole found: Strong co-clustering of samples prepared in the same batch was shown by direct clustering with F measure, prompting a batch-effect correction. The control group was slightly older than the multiple sclerosis patient group. Significantly higher frequencies in patients than in controls were found for about 5 TRBV segments, including TRBV5-6, TRBV5-1 and TRBV20-1. Compared with controls, multiple sclerosis patients had significantly lower normalized Chao1 diversity, a finding suggesting substantial peripheral T-cell clonal expansion.

Library generation was performed with PCR. Instrument used: Illumina HiSeq 2500. Unique molecular identifiers were incorporated into TCR beta cDNA libraries to reduce PCR and sequencing biases. Every 1 to 10 million input T cells yielded 500,000 or so cDNA molecules, meaning each molecule approximated one T cell. The same protocol used for the earlier healthy control dataset was applied to prepare and sequence the patient libraries. Within a given batch, samples were prepared together, multiplexed and sequenced on the same HiSeq lane. The authors' pipeline ran thus. Raw barcoded reads were processed with MIGEC, and single-read molecular identifier groups were discarded before consensus assembly and CDR3 extraction. VDJtools was used for post-analysis of the clonotype tables, with diversity normalized by down-sampling every dataset to the smallest sample size. To correct batch-related cross-sample contamination, repertoire overlap clustering matched CDR3 amino acid sequences but not nucleotide sequences. Starting from the raw public reads, TCRdb applied fastp trimming at Q25, assembled clones with MiXCR and retained in-frame beta chains. Each entry is one CDR3 protein sequence, shown with its most common DNA and genes. Here the V and J calls rest on TCRdb's processing, not on the authors' analysis. The table for this sample lists approximately 730,000 distinct CDR3 sequences; about 32% of them were counted only once. The ten largest clonotypes hold more than 0.45% of the sample.

To demonstrate the VDJtools post-analysis software, TCR beta repertoires were profiled from the peripheral blood of roughly 14 young patients with multiple sclerosis. Multiple sclerosis patients were children and adolescents aged about 6 to 16 years. This TCR derives from a girl between 10 and 17 years old with multiple sclerosis. Sequencing used blood. This receptor chain uses TRBV6-1 and TRBJ2-6; no confident D gene assignment can be made. DNA sequence: TGTGCCAGCAGTATCCAGGACTCTGGGGCCAACGTCCTGACTTTC. Protein translation: CASSIQDSGANVLTF.